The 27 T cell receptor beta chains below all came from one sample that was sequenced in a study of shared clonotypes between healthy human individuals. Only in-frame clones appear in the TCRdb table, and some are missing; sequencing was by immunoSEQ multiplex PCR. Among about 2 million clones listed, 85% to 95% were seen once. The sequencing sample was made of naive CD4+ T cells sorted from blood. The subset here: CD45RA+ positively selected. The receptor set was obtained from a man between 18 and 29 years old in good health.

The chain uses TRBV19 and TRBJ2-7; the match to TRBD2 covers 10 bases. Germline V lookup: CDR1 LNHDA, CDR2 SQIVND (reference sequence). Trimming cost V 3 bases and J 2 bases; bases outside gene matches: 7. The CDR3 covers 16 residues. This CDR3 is CASSILAGAPTYEQYF. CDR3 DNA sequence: TGTGCCAGTAGTATCCTAGCGGGGGCCCCTACCTACGAGCAGTACTTC.

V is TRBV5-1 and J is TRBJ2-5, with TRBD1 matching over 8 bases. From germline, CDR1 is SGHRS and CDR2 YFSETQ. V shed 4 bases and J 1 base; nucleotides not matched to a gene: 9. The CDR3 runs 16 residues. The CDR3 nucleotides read TGCGCCAGCAGCAGGAACGGACAGGGAATCCAAGAGACCCAGTACTTC. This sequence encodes CASSRNGQGIQETQYF.

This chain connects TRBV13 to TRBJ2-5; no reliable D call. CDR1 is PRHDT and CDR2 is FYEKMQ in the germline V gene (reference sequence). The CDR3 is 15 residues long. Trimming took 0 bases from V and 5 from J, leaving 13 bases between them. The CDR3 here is CASSLGVSPGETQYF. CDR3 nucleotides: TGTGCCAGCAGCTTAGGAGTCTCGCCCGGCGAGACCCAGTACTTC.

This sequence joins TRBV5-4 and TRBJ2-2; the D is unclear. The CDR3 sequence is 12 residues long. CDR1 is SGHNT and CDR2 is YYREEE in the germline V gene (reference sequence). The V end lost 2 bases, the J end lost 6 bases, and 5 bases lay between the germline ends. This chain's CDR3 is CASSLMAGELFF. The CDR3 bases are TGTGCCAGCAGCTTAATGGCCGGGGAGCTGTTTTTT.

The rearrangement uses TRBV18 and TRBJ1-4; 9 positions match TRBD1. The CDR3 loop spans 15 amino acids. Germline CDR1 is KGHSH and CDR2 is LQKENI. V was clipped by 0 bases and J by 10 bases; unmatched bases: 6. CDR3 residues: CASSPPGQGEGKLFF. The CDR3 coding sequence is TGTGCCAGCTCACCACCGGGACAGGGTGAGGGAAAACTGTTTTTT.

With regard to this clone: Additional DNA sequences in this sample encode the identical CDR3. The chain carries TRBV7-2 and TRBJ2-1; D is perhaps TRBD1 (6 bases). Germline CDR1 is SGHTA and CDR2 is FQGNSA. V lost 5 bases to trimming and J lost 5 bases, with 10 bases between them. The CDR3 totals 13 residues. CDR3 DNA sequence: TGTGCCAGCAGCGTGCAGGGGAACAATGAGCAGTTCTTC. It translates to CASSVQGNNEQFF.

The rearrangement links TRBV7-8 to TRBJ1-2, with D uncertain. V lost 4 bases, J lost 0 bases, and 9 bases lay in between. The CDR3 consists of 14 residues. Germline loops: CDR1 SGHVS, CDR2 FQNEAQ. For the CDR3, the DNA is TGTGCCAGCAGCTCCCAGATAGCTAACTATGGCTACACCTTC. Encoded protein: CASSSQIANYGYTF.

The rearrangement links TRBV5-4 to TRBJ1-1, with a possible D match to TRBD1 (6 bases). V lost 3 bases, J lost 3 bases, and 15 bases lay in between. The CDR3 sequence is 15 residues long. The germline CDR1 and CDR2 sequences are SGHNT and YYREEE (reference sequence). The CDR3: CASSWTRGGDTEAFF. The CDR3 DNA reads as TGTGCCAGCAGCTGGACCAGGGGCGGGGACACTGAAGCTTTCTTT.

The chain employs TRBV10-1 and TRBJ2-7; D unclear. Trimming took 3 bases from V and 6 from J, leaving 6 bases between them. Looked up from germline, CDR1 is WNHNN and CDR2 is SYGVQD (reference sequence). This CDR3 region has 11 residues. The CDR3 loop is CASSEGAEQYF. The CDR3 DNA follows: TGCGCCAGCAGTGAAGGTGCCGAGCAGTACTTC.

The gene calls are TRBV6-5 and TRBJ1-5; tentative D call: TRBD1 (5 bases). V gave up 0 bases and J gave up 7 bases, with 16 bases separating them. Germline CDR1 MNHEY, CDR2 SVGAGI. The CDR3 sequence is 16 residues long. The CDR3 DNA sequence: TGTGCCAGCAGTTACTCGAGTACGGGGGAGAGGCAGCCCCAGCATTTT. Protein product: CASSYSSTGERQPQHF.

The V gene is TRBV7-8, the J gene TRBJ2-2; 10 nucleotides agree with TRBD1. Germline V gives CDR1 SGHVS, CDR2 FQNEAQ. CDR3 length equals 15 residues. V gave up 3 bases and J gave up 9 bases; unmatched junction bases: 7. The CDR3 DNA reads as TGTGCCAGCAGCTTCCGGGACAGGGGATTACGGGAGCTGTTTTTT. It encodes CASSFRDRGLRELFF. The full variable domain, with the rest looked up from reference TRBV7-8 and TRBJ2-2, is GAGVSQSPRYKVAKRGQDVALRCDPISGHVSLFWYQQALGQGPEFLTYFQNEAQLDKSGLPSDRFFAERPEGSVSTLKIQRTQQEDSAVYLCASSFRDRGLRELFFGEGSRLTVL.

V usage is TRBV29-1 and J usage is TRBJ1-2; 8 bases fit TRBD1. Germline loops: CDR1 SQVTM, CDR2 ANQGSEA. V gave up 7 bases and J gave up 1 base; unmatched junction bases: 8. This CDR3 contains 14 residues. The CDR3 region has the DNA TGCAGCGATAGAGACAGGGGCGGTAACTATGGCTACACCTTC. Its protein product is CSDRDRGGNYGYTF.

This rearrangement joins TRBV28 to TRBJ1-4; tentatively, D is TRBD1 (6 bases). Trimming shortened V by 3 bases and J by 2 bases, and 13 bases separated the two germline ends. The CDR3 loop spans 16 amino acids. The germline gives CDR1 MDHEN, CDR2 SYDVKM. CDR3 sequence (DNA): TGTGCCAGCAGTTTCGGGGGGGCGCCCACTAATGAAAAACTGTTTTTT. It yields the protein CASSFGGAPTNEKLFF.

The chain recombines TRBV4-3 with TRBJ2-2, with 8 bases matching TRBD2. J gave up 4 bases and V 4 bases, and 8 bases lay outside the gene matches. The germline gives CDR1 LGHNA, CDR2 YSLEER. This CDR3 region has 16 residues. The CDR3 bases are TGCGCCAGCAGCCGGGGTACCGGGACTAGCACCGGGGAGCTGTTTTTT. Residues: CASSRGTGTSTGELFF.

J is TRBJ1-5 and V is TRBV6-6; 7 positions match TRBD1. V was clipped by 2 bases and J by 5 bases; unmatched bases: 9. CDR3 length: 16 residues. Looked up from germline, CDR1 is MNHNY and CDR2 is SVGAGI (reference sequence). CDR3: CASSYRPGTEYQPQHF. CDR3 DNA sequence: TGTGCCAGCAGTTACCGACCTGGGACAGAATATCAGCCCCAGCATTTT.

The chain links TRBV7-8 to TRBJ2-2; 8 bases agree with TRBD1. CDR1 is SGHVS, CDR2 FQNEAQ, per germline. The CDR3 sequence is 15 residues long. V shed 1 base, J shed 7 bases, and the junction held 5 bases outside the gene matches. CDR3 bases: TGTGCCAGCAGCTTAGGACAGGGGTTTAGCGGGGAGCTGTTTTTT. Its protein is CASSLGQGFSGELFF.

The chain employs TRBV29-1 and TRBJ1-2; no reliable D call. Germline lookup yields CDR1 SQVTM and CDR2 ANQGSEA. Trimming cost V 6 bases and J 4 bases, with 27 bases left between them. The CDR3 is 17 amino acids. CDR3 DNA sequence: TGCAGCGTCCGGCCCTTGGGGAACGGACGGCCCGTCTATGGCTACACCTTC. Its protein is CSVRPLGNGRPVYGYTF.

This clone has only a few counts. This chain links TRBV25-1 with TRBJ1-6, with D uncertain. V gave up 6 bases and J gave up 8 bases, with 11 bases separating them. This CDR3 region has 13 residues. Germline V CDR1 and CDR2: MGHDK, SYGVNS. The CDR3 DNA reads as TGTGCCAGCAGCCTCCTGGTCGATTCACCCCTCCACTTT. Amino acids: CASSLLVDSPLHF.

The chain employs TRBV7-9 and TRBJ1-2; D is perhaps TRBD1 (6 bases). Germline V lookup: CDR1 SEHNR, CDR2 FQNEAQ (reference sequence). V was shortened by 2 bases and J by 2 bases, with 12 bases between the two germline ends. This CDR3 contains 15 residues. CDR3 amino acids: CASSLSGGLNYGYTF. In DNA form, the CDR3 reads TGTGCCAGCAGCTTATCTGGGGGGCTGAACTATGGCTACACCTTC. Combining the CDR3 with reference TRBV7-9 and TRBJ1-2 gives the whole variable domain DTGVSQNPRHKITKRGQNVTFRCDPISEHNRLYWYRQTLGQGPEFLTYFQNEAQLEKSRLLSDRFSAERPKGSFSTLEIQRTEQGDSAMYLCASSLSGGLNYGYTFGSGTRLTVV.

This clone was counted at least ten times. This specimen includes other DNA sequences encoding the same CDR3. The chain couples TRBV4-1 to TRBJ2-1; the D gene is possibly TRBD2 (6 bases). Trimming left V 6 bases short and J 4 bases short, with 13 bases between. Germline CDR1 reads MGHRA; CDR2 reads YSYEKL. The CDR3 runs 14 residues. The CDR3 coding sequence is TGCGCCAGCAGGCAGGAGGGATTTTACAATGAGCAGTTCTTC. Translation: CASRQEGFYNEQFF.

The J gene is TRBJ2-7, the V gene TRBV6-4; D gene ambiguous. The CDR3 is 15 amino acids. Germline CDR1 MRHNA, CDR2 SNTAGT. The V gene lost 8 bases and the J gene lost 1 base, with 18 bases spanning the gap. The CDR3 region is CASANPKQASYEQYF. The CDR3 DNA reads TGTGCCAGCGCAAACCCTAAGCAGGCGTCCTACGAGCAGTACTTC.

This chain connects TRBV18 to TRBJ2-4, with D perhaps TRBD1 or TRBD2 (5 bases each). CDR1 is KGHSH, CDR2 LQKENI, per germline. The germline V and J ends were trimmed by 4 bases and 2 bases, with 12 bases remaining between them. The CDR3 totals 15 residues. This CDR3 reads CASSLEAGSKNIQYF. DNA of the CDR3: TGTGCCAGCTCACTGGAGGCAGGGTCCAAAAACATTCAGTACTTC.

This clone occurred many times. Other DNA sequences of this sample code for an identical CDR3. The CDR3 loop is CASSESGAPVPYTF. The CDR3 DNA reads as TGTGCCAGCAGTGAATCGGGGGCACCAGTCCCCTACACCTTC. The V call is TRBV25-1, the J call TRBJ1-2, with D possibly being TRBD1 (6 bases). CDR1 and CDR2 from the germline V gene are MGHDK and SYGVNS. The CDR3 contains 14 residues. V was trimmed by 1 base and J by 10 bases, leaving 16 bases between them.

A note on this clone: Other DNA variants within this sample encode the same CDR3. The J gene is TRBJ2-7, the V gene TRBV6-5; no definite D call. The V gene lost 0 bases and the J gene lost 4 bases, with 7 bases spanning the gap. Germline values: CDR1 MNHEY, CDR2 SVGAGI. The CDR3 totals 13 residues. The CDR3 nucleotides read TGTGCCAGCAGTTACTCCTTAGGTTACGAGCAGTACTTC. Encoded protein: CASSYSLGYEQYF.

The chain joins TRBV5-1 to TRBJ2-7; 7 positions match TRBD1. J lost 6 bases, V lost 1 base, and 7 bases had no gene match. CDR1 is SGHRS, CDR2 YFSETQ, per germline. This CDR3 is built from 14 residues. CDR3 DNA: TGCGCCAGCAGCTTGAAGACAGGGATGGGCGAGCAGTACTTC. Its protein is CASSLKTGMGEQYF. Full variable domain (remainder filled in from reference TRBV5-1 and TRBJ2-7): KAGVTQTPRYLIKTRGQQVTLSCSPISGHRSVSWYQQTPGQGLQFLFEYFSETQRNKGNFPGRFSGRQFSNSRSEMNVSTLELGDSALYLCASSLKTGMGEQYFGPGTRLTVT.

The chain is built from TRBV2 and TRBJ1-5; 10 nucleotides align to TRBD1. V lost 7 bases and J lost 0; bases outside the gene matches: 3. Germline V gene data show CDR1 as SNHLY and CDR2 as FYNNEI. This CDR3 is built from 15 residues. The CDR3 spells CASTWTGGSNQPQHF. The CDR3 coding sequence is TGTGCCAGCACTTGGACAGGGGGTAGCAATCAGCCCCAGCATTTT.

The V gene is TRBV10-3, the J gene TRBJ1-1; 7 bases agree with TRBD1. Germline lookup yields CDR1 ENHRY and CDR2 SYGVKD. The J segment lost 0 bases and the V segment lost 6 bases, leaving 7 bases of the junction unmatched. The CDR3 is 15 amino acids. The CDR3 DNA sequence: TGTGCCATCAGCCGACCGGGACAGATGAACACTGAAGCTTTCTTT. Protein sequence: CAISRPGQMNTEAFF.